What follows are 22 T cell receptor beta chains derived from one specimen sequenced in a study of cytomegalovirus exposure and HLA in healthy donors. This PCR relied on a set of 60 Vbeta primers and 13 Jbeta primers. The method was immunoSEQ multiplex PCR; TCRdb's version includes in-frame clones alone and lacks a portion of them. The sample contains about 120,000 clones, roughly 82% of which appear only once. Sequenced sample: PBMCs. Source of these receptors: a woman aged 18 to 35 in good health and CMV-seronegative.

This clone was observed a few times. V and J are TRBV6-1 and TRBJ1-5, with TRBD1 identical over 10 bases. V lost 4 bases, J lost 4 bases, and 4 bases stayed unmatched. Germline lookup yields CDR1 MNHNS and CDR2 SASEGT. The CDR3 totals 15 residues. Here the CDR3 DNA reads TGTGCCAGCAGTGGACAGGGGGCTAGTAATCAGCCCCAGCATTTT. It is translated as CASSGQGASNQPQHF.

This clone showed up just a few times. The chain couples TRBV9 to TRBJ2-1; the D gene is possibly TRBD1 (5 bases). This CDR3 is built from 15 residues. CDR1 is SGDLS and CDR2 is YYNGEE in the germline V gene. Trimming removed 7 bases from V and 4 bases from J, with 18 bases in between. The CDR3 sequence: CASCLGEFGYNEQFF. CDR3 bases: TGTGCCAGCTGTCTAGGGGAATTCGGATACAATGAGCAGTTCTTC.

The chain links TRBV18 to TRBJ2-5; D unclear. Per germline, CDR1 KGHSH and CDR2 LQKENI. Trimming left V 3 bases short and J 3 bases short, with 8 bases between. The CDR3 sequence is 13 residues long. The DNA of the CDR3 is TGTGCCAGCTCACCTATCCAGGAAGAGACCCAGTACTTC. This encodes CASSPIQEETQYF.

The J gene is TRBJ1-5, the V gene TRBV19, with TRBD1 matching over 12 bases. V dropped 5 bases and J dropped 6; count of bases not matched to a gene: 8. The CDR3 length is 16 residues. Germline lookup yields CDR1 LNHDA and CDR2 SQIVND (reference sequence). CDR3 in amino acids: CASSAWGQGASQPQHF. CDR3 in DNA: TGTGCCAGTAGTGCCTGGGGACAGGGGGCGAGTCAGCCCCAGCATTTT.

The chain uses TRBV2 and TRBJ2-7, with 10 bases identical to TRBD1. The V gene's germline CDR1 is SNHLY and CDR2 FYNNEI. V lost 6 bases to trimming and J lost 3 bases; unmatched junction nucleotides: 8. This CDR3 is built from 15 residues. The CDR3 nucleotides read TGTGCCAGCAGCCAACCCCGGGACAGGGGCTACGAGCAGTACTTC. It is translated as CASSQPRDRGYEQYF. The full variable domain, rest sourced from reference TRBV2 and TRBJ2-7, is EPEVTQTPSHQVTQMGQEVILRCVPISNHLYFYWYRQILGQKVEFLVSFYNNEISEKSEIFDDQFSVERPDGSNFTLKIRSTKLEDSAMYFCASSQPRDRGYEQYFGPGTRLTVT.

The gene calls are TRBV10-3 and TRBJ1-5, with a possible D match to TRBD1 (5 bases). The germline V and J ends were trimmed by 10 bases and 1 base, with 14 bases remaining between them. This CDR3 is 14 amino acids long. Germline V gene sequence: CDR1 ENHRY, CDR2 SYGVKD. This chain's CDR3 is CATGGFGSNQPQHF. The DNA for the CDR3 is TGTGCCACGGGGGGTTTTGGAAGCAATCAGCCCCAGCATTTT.

V is TRBV6-5 and J is TRBJ2-7, with TRBD1 matching over 9 bases. Germline CDR1 is MNHEY and CDR2 is SVGAGI. The CDR3 loop spans 14 amino acids. The V gene end was trimmed by 5 bases and the J gene end by 5 bases; junction bases not matched to a gene: 7. The CDR3 loop is CASSPGTGSNEQYF. Written as DNA, the CDR3 is TGTGCCAGCAGTCCGGGGACAGGGAGCAACGAGCAGTACTTC.

The gene calls are TRBV5-6 and TRBJ2-7; perhaps TRBD2 as D (5 bases). V shed 4 bases and J shed 3 bases, with 17 bases lying between them. The CDR3 is 15 amino acids. The germline V gene has CDR1 SGHDT and CDR2 YYEEEE. In DNA form, the CDR3 reads TGTGCCAGCAGCCCCGACCGGGAAAGAGGCTACGAGCAGTACTTC. Translated: CASSPDRERGYEQYF.

The rearrangement uses TRBV2 and TRBJ1-4; no firm D call. Germline values: CDR1 SNHLY, CDR2 FYNNEI. V lost 6 bases, J lost 5 bases, and 19 bases lay in between. This CDR3 is 16 amino acids long. CDR3 amino acids: CASRTGTSLKNEKLFF. For the CDR3, the DNA is TGTGCCAGCAGGACGGGAACCTCATTGAAGAATGAAAAACTGTTTTTT.

The chain is built from TRBV18 and TRBJ2-7; a possible D gene is TRBD2 (6 bases). This CDR3 spans 14 amino acids. Trimming took off 4 bases at V and 4 bases at J, with 14 bases between the two ends. Germline values: CDR1 KGHSH, CDR2 LQKENI. The CDR3 coding sequence is TGTGCCAGCTCACTGCAGGGAGGCGAGTACGAGCAGTACTTC. It translates to CASSLQGGEYEQYF.

J is TRBJ2-6 and V is TRBV5-4; TRBD1 matches 7 bases. J gave up 0 bases and V 0 bases, and 6 bases lay outside the gene matches. The germline V gene has CDR1 SGHNT and CDR2 YYREEE (reference sequence). The CDR3 has 18 residues. CDR3 protein: CASSLVTGTFSGANVLTF. The CDR3 DNA reads TGTGCCAGCAGCTTGGTGACAGGGACCTTCTCTGGGGCCAACGTCCTGACTTTC. Supplemented by reference TRBV5-4 and TRBJ2-6, the full variable domain reads ETGVTQSPTHLIKTRGQQVTLRCSSQSGHNTVSWYQQALGQGPQFIFQYYREEENGRGNFPPRFSGLQFPNYSSELNVNALELDDSALYLCASSLVTGTFSGANVLTFGAGSRLTVL.

V is TRBV2 and J is TRBJ2-2; 8 nucleotides line up with TRBD2. CDR1 is SNHLY and CDR2 is FYNNEI in the germline V gene. With 6 bases clipped from V and 4 bases from J, the junction kept 4 bases outside the gene matches. This CDR3 spans 14 amino acids. In DNA form, the CDR3 reads TGTGCCAGCAGACGGGAGGGAATCACCGGGGAGCTGTTTTTT. It codes for CASRREGITGELFF.

This clone showed up just a few times. The chain recombines TRBV29-1 with TRBJ1-1, with D possibly TRBD1 on 5 matching bases. Germline values: CDR1 SQVTM, CDR2 ANQGSEA. V lost 7 bases and J lost 3, with 15 bases in between. This CDR3 comprises 13 residues. Here the CDR3 reads CSAAGQGYTEAFF. Written as DNA, the CDR3 is TGCAGCGCCGCCGGCCAGGGCTACACTGAAGCTTTCTTT.

This clone was seen more than once but under ten times. Here the CDR3 reads CASIQGWGRGTNTEAFF. As DNA, the CDR3 is TGTGCCAGTATTCAGGGGTGGGGCAGGGGGACGAACACTGAAGCTTTCTTT. J is TRBJ1-1 and V is TRBV19; 7 positions match TRBD1. The CDR3 consists of 17 residues. V lost 7 bases, J lost 1 base, and 15 bases stayed unmatched. Per germline, CDR1 LNHDA and CDR2 SQIVND (reference sequence).

The chain carries TRBV7-8 and TRBJ1-4, with no clear D. Between the trimmed V and J ends, which lost 9 bases and 0 bases, there was a span of 8 bases. CDR3 length: 13 residues. Germline V CDR1 and CDR2: SGHVS, FQNEAQ. CDR3 sequence: CASSVTTNEKLFF. CDR3 nucleotides: TGTGCCAGTTCGGTAACAACTAATGAAAAACTGTTTTTT.

This clone was counted a single time. This chain joins TRBV2 and TRBJ1-2; no definite D call. V was trimmed by 1 base and J by 0 bases, leaving 6 bases between them. Germline lookup yields CDR1 SNHLY and CDR2 FYNNEI. The CDR3 has 14 amino acids. The CDR3 nucleotides are TGTGCCAGCAGTGAAGAGGCGGCTAACTATGGCTACACCTTC. This sequence encodes CASSEEAANYGYTF.

The J gene is TRBJ1-1, the V gene TRBV20-1, with a tentative D call TRBD1 (5 bases). The CDR3 sequence is 11 residues long. Germline CDR1 is DFQATT and CDR2 is SNEGSKA (reference sequence). The germline V and J ends were trimmed by 6 bases and 11 bases, with 16 bases remaining between them. CDR3 bases: TGCAGTGCCACCAGGGTAGCAGGGGCTTTCTTT. As protein: CSATRVAGAFF.

The CDR3 sequence: CSARRNEQFF. The DNA for the CDR3 is TGCAGTGCTAGGAGGAATGAGCAGTTCTTC. This chain joins TRBV20-1 and TRBJ2-1; D is unresolved. The CDR3 totals 10 residues. Germline V gene data show CDR1 as DFQATT and CDR2 as SNEGSKA (reference sequence). With 3 bases removed from V and 7 bases from J, the gap between germline ends came to 4 bases.

The V gene is TRBV19, the J gene TRBJ1-1, with D possibly being TRBD1 (5 bases). Germline CDR1 is LNHDA and CDR2 is SQIVND (reference sequence). V shed 3 bases and J shed 5 bases, with 16 bases lying between them. This CDR3 contains 15 residues. The CDR3 region is CASSIKGGRGTEAFF. CDR3 nucleotide sequence: TGTGCCAGTAGTATCAAAGGAGGGAGGGGTACTGAAGCTTTCTTT.

The genes are TRBV9 and TRBJ1-2; the D gene is possibly TRBD1 (6 bases). V was pared by 3 bases and J by 5 bases, with 17 bases between. This CDR3 region has 15 residues. In germline, CDR1 is SGDLS, CDR2 YYNGEE. The CDR3 nucleotides are TGTGCCAGCAGCGCCGCGATGGATCAGGGGTATGGCTACACCTTC. This encodes CASSAAMDQGYGYTF.

The genes are TRBV18 and TRBJ2-7, with a tentative D call TRBD2 (6 bases). Per the germline V gene, CDR1 is KGHSH and CDR2 is LQKENI. V lost 6 bases and J 2 bases, leaving 14 bases between the germline ends. The CDR3 consists of 14 residues. In DNA form, the CDR3 reads TGTGCCAGCTCCTCTTCCGGGGGAACCTACGAGCAGTACTTC. It is translated as CASSSSGGTYEQYF.

This clone is a singleton in its sample. The chain employs TRBV15 and TRBJ2-3, with 16 bases identical to TRBD2. Germline V gene lookup returns CDR1 LNHNV and CDR2 YYDKDF (reference sequence). This CDR3 is built from 20 residues. With 0 bases clipped from V and 8 bases from J, the junction kept 14 bases outside the gene matches. In nucleotides, the CDR3 is TGTGCCACCAGCAGAGAGGGACTAGCGGGAGGGCGAACGAGGGGGGGTACGCAGTATTTT. Translated: CATSREGLAGGRTRGGTQYF.